One and the same sample provided the 8 T cell receptor beta chains below, sequenced in a study of cytomegalovirus exposure and HLA in healthy donors. Some clones are missing from TCRdb's copy, which holds only in-frame ones; the method was immunoSEQ multiplex PCR. The data contain 250,000 to 300,000 clones, around 87% of them seen just once; the ten biggest clones take up 0.37%. The sample consisted of PBMCs. The origin of the receptors is a woman aged 18-29 years in good health and CMV-seronegative.

V gene TRBV5-4 combines with J gene TRBJ2-5; 8 bases are shared with TRBD2. Germline CDR1 SGHNT, CDR2 YYREEE (reference sequence). The CDR3 runs to 15 residues. With V trimmed by 0 bases and J by 5 bases, 6 bases remained unmatched. The CDR3 nucleotides read TGTGCCAGCAGCTTGGCTAGCGGGTCACGGGAGACCCAGTACTTC. Its translation is CASSLASGSRETQYF.

This chain uses TRBV10-3 with TRBJ2-3; a weak D match, TRBD2 (6 bases). The V end was cut by 10 bases, the J end by 1 base, with 9 bases between. The CDR3 is made up of 12 amino acids. Germline lookup yields CDR1 ENHRY and CDR2 SYGVKD. The CDR3 region is CATSERTDTQYF. The CDR3 DNA reads TGTGCCACTAGCGAGCGCACAGATACGCAGTATTTT.

The rearrangement uses TRBV7-2 and TRBJ2-5, with unresolved D. Germline loops: CDR1 SGHTA, CDR2 FQGNSA. The CDR3 loop spans 15 amino acids. The V end lost 2 bases, the J end lost 0 bases, and 10 bases lay between the germline ends. For the CDR3, the DNA is TGTGCCAGCAGCTTACCGCCCAGGTACCAAGAGACCCAGTACTTC. It encodes CASSLPPRYQETQYF.

This chain joins TRBV5-8 and TRBJ2-7, with 9 bases lining up with TRBD1. Germline CDR1 SGHTS, CDR2 YDEGEE. Trimming took 6 bases from V and 2 from J; bases not matched to a gene: 6. This CDR3 has 14 amino acids. CDR3 loop: CASNPGQGAYEQYF. CDR3 nucleotides: TGTGCCAGCAACCCGGGACAGGGTGCCTACGAGCAGTACTTC.

This clone was counted a few times. The chain carries TRBV6-4 and TRBJ1-6; D not resolved. The CDR3 contains 12 residues. Between the trimmed V and J ends, which lost 6 bases and 5 bases, there was a span of 5 bases. Per the germline V gene, CDR1 is MRHNA and CDR2 is SNTAGT. DNA for the CDR3: TGTGCCAGCAGGGCCGATAATTCACCCCTCCACTTT. Translating gives CASRADNSPLHF.

The V and J genes are TRBV7-9 and TRBJ1-4; no clear D. The CDR3 length is 15 residues. Trimming removed 5 bases from V and 8 bases from J, with 18 bases in between. Germline V CDR1 and CDR2: SEHNR, FQNEAQ (reference sequence). Written as DNA, the CDR3 is TGTGCCAGCAGCCCCCCATGGTCCCAAGAGGAAAAACTGTTTTTT. Its translation is CASSPPWSQEEKLFF. The full variable domain, its missing parts supplied by reference TRBV7-9 and TRBJ1-4, is DTGVSQNPRHKITKRGQNVTFRCDPISEHNRLYWYRQTLGQGPEFLTYFQNEAQLEKSRLLSDRFSAERPKGSFSTLEIQRTEQGDSAMYLCASSPPWSQEEKLFFGSGTQLSVL.

V usage is TRBV13 and J usage is TRBJ2-3; maybe TRBD1 (5 bases). The CDR3 contains 16 residues. In germline, CDR1 is PRHDT, CDR2 FYEKMQ (reference sequence). V was cut by 3 bases and J by 3 bases, with 16 bases left in between. The CDR3 DNA reads as TGTGCCAGCAGCTTCGGAAGGGGTGGTGGAACAGATACGCAGTATTTT. This gives the protein CASSFGRGGGTDTQYF.

This chain joins TRBV21-1 and TRBJ2-7; TRBD2, the D gene given by the table, was not confirmed from the DNA. TRBV21-1 is a recognized pseudogene. The CDR3 spans 16 residues. The CDR3 reads CASSKTQPGSSYEQYV. DNA of the CDR3: TGTGCCAGCAGCAAAACCCAGCCGGGGAGCTCCTACGAGCAGTACGTC.